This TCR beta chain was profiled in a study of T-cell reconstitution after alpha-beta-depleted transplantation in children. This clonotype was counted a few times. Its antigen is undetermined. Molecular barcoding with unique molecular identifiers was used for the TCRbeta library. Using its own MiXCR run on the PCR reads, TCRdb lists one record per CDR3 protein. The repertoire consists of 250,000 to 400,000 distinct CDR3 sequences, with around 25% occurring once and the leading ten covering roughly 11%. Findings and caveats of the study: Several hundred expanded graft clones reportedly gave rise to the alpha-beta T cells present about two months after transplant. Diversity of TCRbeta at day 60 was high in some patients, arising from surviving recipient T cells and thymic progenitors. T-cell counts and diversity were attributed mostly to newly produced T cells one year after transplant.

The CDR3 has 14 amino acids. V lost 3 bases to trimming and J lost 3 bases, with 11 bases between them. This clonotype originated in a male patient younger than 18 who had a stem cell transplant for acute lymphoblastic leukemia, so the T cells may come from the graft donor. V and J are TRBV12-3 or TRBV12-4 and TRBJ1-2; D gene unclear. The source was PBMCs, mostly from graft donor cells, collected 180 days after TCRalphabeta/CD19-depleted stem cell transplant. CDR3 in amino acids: CASSFRRQHYGYTF. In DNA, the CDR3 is TGTGCCAGCAGTTTTAGGCGCCAGCACTATGGCTACACCTTC.